The next 28 T cell receptor beta chains were all read from a single sample in a study of T cell changes during pregnancy in multiple sclerosis. The data were produced by immunoSEQ multiplex PCR, yet TCRdb's version contains in-frame clones alone and is incomplete. The sample has approximately 27,000 clones, around 90% seen once. This specimen was CD8+ T cells from peripheral blood mononuclear cells, taken before pregnancy. These receptor sequences come from a female donor with multiple sclerosis, enrolled in a pregnancy study.

CDR3 region: CASNPGISNSPLHF. CDR3 nucleotides: TGTGCCAGCAACCCGGGAATTAGTAATTCACCCCTCCACTTT. The chain recombines TRBV6-5 with TRBJ1-6; D ambiguous. CDR1 and CDR2 (germline): MNHEY, SVGAGI. The CDR3 sequence is 14 residues long. V was trimmed by 7 bases and J by 6 bases, leaving 13 bases between them.

The gene calls are TRBV7-9 and TRBJ2-1, with D maybe TRBD2 (5 bases). The CDR3 runs to 12 residues. The V gene's germline CDR1 is SEHNR and CDR2 FQNEAQ (reference sequence). Trimming shortened V by 5 bases and J by 6 bases, and 8 bases separated the two germline ends. CDR3: CASSPGSNEQFF. CDR3 DNA: TGTGCCAGCAGCCCGGGAAGCAATGAGCAGTTCTTC.

This clone appeared once. In nucleotides, the CDR3 is TGTGCCAGCAGTTGGCGACTTGACACCGGGGAGCTGTTTTTT. It yields the protein CASSWRLDTGELFF. The V and J genes are TRBV6-5 and TRBJ2-2; D is uncertain. Trimming removed 4 bases at V and 3 bases at J, with 9 bases between. This CDR3 is 14 amino acids long. Germline CDR1 MNHEY, CDR2 SVGAGI.

The chain uses TRBV5-4 and TRBJ1-1, with D perhaps matching TRBD1 (6 bases). V lost 2 bases to trimming and J lost 0 bases, with 8 bases between them. The CDR3 extends over 14 amino acids. Germline lookup yields CDR1 SGHNT and CDR2 YYREEE (reference sequence). This CDR3 is CASSFWGLNTEAFF. CDR3 DNA sequence: TGTGCCAGCAGCTTTTGGGGGCTGAACACTGAAGCTTTCTTT.

The V call is TRBV6-4, the J call TRBJ2-3; 7 nucleotides align to TRBD1. The CDR3 sequence is 15 residues long. Germline CDR1 is MRHNA and CDR2 is SNTAGT. V dropped 3 bases and J dropped 3; count of bases not matched to a gene: 6. Written as DNA, the CDR3 is TGTGCCAGCAGTGAAACAGGGGATCCGACAGATACGCAGTATTTT. Its translation is CASSETGDPTDTQYF.

This chain uses TRBV4-3 with TRBJ2-5; D may be TRBD2 (6 bases). Trimming stripped 2 bases from V and 4 bases from J, with 17 bases between. The CDR3 is 16 amino acids. The germline V gene encodes CDR1 LGHNA and CDR2 YSLEER. CDR3 sequence (DNA): TGCGCCAGCAGCCAACATAGCGGACTACCTCTAGAGACCCAGTACTTC. Translating it yields CASSQHSGLPLETQYF.

The chain links TRBV6-5 to TRBJ1-2; D is unclear. This CDR3 is 12 amino acids long. Germline assignment: CDR1 MNHEY and CDR2 SVGAGI. V lost 3 bases and J 5 bases, leaving 7 bases between the germline ends. The CDR3 protein is CASSYGEYGYTF. The DNA for the CDR3 is TGTGCCAGCAGTTATGGGGAGTATGGCTACACCTTC.

In regard to this clone: The same CDR3 arises from other DNA sequences in this sample as well. The chain links TRBV20-1 to TRBJ2-7; no reliable D call. Germline CDR1 reads DFQATT; CDR2 reads SNEGSKA (reference sequence). The CDR3 runs 11 residues. V dropped 0 bases and J dropped 3 bases, with 3 bases sitting between them. In DNA, the CDR3 is TGCAGTGCTAGAGACAACTACGAGCAGTACTTC. This sequence encodes CSARDNYEQYF.

J is TRBJ2-2 and V is TRBV30, with TRBD1 matching 7 bases. The CDR3 extends over 16 amino acids. The ends lost 2 bases at V and 4 bases at J; junction bases unmatched: 10. Germline V lookup: CDR1 GTSNPN, CDR2 SVGIG (reference sequence). DNA for the CDR3: TGTGCCTGGAGTCCCCCCACGACAGGGATCACCGGGGAGCTGTTTTTT. Translation: CAWSPPTTGITGELFF.

This rearrangement joins TRBV7-9 to TRBJ1-3; possibly TRBD1 for D (5 bases). V gave up 6 bases and J gave up 0 bases, with 12 bases separating them. The CDR3 loop spans 15 amino acids. The germline CDR1 and CDR2 sequences are SEHNR and FQNEAQ (reference sequence). As DNA, the CDR3 is TGTGCCAGCAGTCAAGGGGCCGCCTCTGGAAACACCATATATTTT. It is translated as CASSQGAASGNTIYF.

This sequence joins TRBV19 and TRBJ1-5, with D uncertain. There are 15 residues in the CDR3. With 3 bases removed from V and 0 bases from J, the gap between germline ends came to 9 bases. The germline CDR1 and CDR2 sequences are LNHDA and SQIVND (reference sequence). The CDR3 DNA reads as TGTGCCAGTAGTATTTCCGGGGATAGCAATCAGCCCCAGCATTTT. Its translation: CASSISGDSNQPQHF.

The V gene is TRBV10-2, the J gene TRBJ1-2; TRBD1 might be the D (5 bases). The V end was cut by 0 bases, the J end by 4 bases, with 15 bases between. Germline-derived CDR1 and CDR2 are WSHSY and SAAADI. There are 16 residues in the CDR3. The CDR3 sequence: CASSESGRGIGYGYTF. The CDR3 DNA follows: TGCGCCAGCAGTGAGTCGGGGCGGGGTATAGGCTATGGCTACACCTTC.

This rearrangement joins TRBV13 to TRBJ1-1, with D perhaps matching TRBD1 (6 bases). Trimming shortened V by 6 bases and J by 1 base, and 9 bases separated the two germline ends. Germline CDR1 reads PRHDT; CDR2 reads FYEKMQ (reference sequence). The CDR3 is made up of 13 amino acids. In nucleotides, the CDR3 is TGTGCCAGCAGTCAACAGGGGAACACTGAAGCTTTCTTT. It is translated as CASSQQGNTEAFF.

This clone occurred a few times. This chain connects TRBV28 to TRBJ2-7; the D gene is possibly TRBD2 (5 bases). Germline assignment: CDR1 MDHEN and CDR2 SYDVKM. The CDR3 contains 16 residues. Trimming removed 5 bases at V and 3 bases at J, with 20 bases between. CDR3 sequence: CASSRSLGRRDYEQYF. The CDR3 DNA is TGTGCCAGCAGTCGATCTCTGGGCAGACGGGACTACGAGCAGTACTTC.

This clone was detected only once. The chain uses TRBV7-9 and TRBJ1-5; no clear D gene. The CDR3 totals 15 residues. Trimming took off 0 bases at V and 9 bases at J, with 15 bases between the two ends. Germline V gene lookup returns CDR1 SEHNR and CDR2 FQNEAQ (reference sequence). The CDR3 sequence is CASSLAQGRRGPQHF. CDR3 in DNA: TGTGCCAGCAGCTTAGCGCAAGGGAGGCGAGGGCCCCAGCATTTT.

CDR3 protein: CASSGTVNEKLFF. CDR3 in DNA: TGTGCCTCCTCCGGGACAGTTAATGAAAAACTGTTTTTT. The V and J genes are TRBV30 and TRBJ1-4; TRBD1 matches 7 bases. Germline V gene lookup returns CDR1 GTSNPN and CDR2 SVGIG (reference sequence). The CDR3 covers 13 residues. J lost 4 bases, V lost 7 bases, and 6 bases had no gene match. The variable domain in full, with the rest retrieved from reference TRBV30 and TRBJ1-4, is SQTIHQWPATLVQPVGSPLSLECTVEGTSNPNLYWYRQAAGRGLQLLFYSVGIGQISSEVPQNLSASRPQDRQFILSSKKLLLSDSGFYLCASSGTVNEKLFFGSGTQLSVL.

Only a few counts were recorded for this clone. This chain links TRBV4-1 with TRBJ1-2; 11 nucleotides line up with TRBD1. The CDR3 is 15 amino acids. Germline V gene sequence: CDR1 MGHRA, CDR2 YSYEKL. V gave up 4 bases and J gave up 4 bases; unmatched junction bases: 5. The CDR3 nucleotides are TGCGCCAGCAGCCTGGGGACAGGGGGGGTCTATGGCTACACCTTC. This sequence encodes CASSLGTGGVYGYTF.

This sequence joins TRBV7-9 and TRBJ1-1; 10 bases agree with TRBD1. CDR3 length equals 16 residues. CDR1 is SEHNR and CDR2 is FQNEAQ in the germline V gene (reference sequence). With 4 bases clipped from V and 6 bases from J, the junction kept 11 bases outside the gene matches. The CDR3 sequence is CASSWFMGQGIAEAFF. The CDR3 DNA is TGTGCCAGCAGCTGGTTTATGGGACAGGGGATTGCTGAAGCTTTCTTT.

The V and J genes are TRBV6-5 and TRBJ1-3; D is unresolved. Trimming removed 5 bases from V and 8 bases from J, with 13 bases in between. The germline V gene has CDR1 MNHEY and CDR2 SVGAGI. The CDR3 is 13 residues long. The CDR3 DNA follows: TGTGCCAGCAGTCTACGGTTGTTGGACACCATATATTTT. As protein: CASSLRLLDTIYF.

This clone was seen once. The chain combines TRBV15 with TRBJ2-7; D not resolved. V was cut by 0 bases and J by 5 bases, with 14 bases left in between. This CDR3 contains 15 residues. From germline, CDR1 is LNHNV and CDR2 YYDKDF (reference sequence). CDR3 residues: CATSRDIPNQDEQYF. CDR3 nucleotide sequence: TGTGCCACCAGCAGAGATATACCCAATCAGGACGAGCAGTACTTC.

The chain employs TRBV30 and TRBJ2-7; 9 positions agree with TRBD1. J was trimmed by 7 bases and V by 8 bases; bases with no gene match: 15. CDR1 and CDR2 (germline): GTSNPN, SVGIG (reference sequence). This CDR3 spans 14 amino acids. CDR3 DNA sequence: TGTGCCGGGCAACAGGGGGCCGAGGTGGGGGAGCAGTACTTC. Translating it yields CAGQQGAEVGEQYF.

In nucleotides, the CDR3 is TGTGCCAGCAGTGACGCCGGGGGGGGCACAGATACGCAGTATTTT. This translates into CASSDAGGGTDTQYF. The chain combines TRBV6-4 with TRBJ2-3, with TRBD2 matching 8 bases. J lost 1 base, V lost 2 bases, and 2 bases had no gene match. This CDR3 is built from 15 residues. In germline, CDR1 is MRHNA, CDR2 SNTAGT.

The chain combines TRBV5-1 with TRBJ2-7; TRBD1 matches 8 bases. The V gene's germline CDR1 is SGHRS and CDR2 YFSETQ. This CDR3 has 14 amino acids. The trim removed 3 bases at V and 3 bases at J, leaving 5 bases unmatched. The CDR3 DNA follows: TGCGCCAGCAGCTGGAGACAGGGGAGCTACGAGCAGTACTTC. Translated, it gives CASSWRQGSYEQYF.

V gene TRBV28 combines with J gene TRBJ1-5, with D hard to call. Germline lookup yields CDR1 MDHEN and CDR2 SYDVKM. The V and J ends lost 3 bases and 2 bases respectively, with 5 bases between them. CDR3 length: 13 residues. CDR3 sequence (DNA): TGTGCCAGCAGTTTTGCGGGCAATCAGCCCCAGCATTTT. It encodes CASSFAGNQPQHF.

This sequence joins TRBV6-5 and TRBJ2-5; 11 bases map to TRBD1. Germline trimming cut 2 bases from V and 5 bases from J; bases unmatched to any gene: 4. This CDR3 is 15 amino acids long. Germline assignment: CDR1 MNHEY and CDR2 SVGAGI. This CDR3 is CASSYGQGAQETQYF. DNA of the CDR3: TGTGCCAGCAGTTACGGACAGGGGGCACAGGAGACCCAGTACTTC.

In this sample, this clone turned up a few times. This chain uses TRBV6-1 with TRBJ2-7; maybe TRBD1 (6 bases). This CDR3 has 15 amino acids. V was pared by 4 bases and J by 0 bases, with 13 bases between. Germline-derived CDR1 and CDR2 are MNHNS and SASEGT. The CDR3 DNA is TGTGCCAGCAGTGTCAACCCGGGACACTCCTACGAGCAGTACTTC. It is translated as CASSVNPGHSYEQYF.

The J gene is TRBJ2-5, the V gene TRBV29-1, with 9 bases lining up with TRBD1. Germline-derived CDR1 and CDR2 are SQVTM and ANQGSEA. This CDR3 is built from 14 residues. The V and J ends lost 4 bases and 1 base, in that order; junction bases with no gene match: 4. CDR3 residues: CSVGDRAAQETQYF. The DNA for the CDR3 is TGCAGCGTTGGGGACAGGGCAGCCCAAGAGACCCAGTACTTC.

J is TRBJ1-2 and V is TRBV27; D is undetermined. The CDR3 is 15 amino acids. CDR1 and CDR2 (germline): MNHEY, SMNVEV (reference sequence). The V and J ends lost 6 bases and 3 bases respectively, with 17 bases between them. Written as DNA, the CDR3 is TGTGCCAGCAGCCTTACGTGGGCGACGGACTATGGCTACACCTTC. Translation: CASSLTWATDYGYTF.